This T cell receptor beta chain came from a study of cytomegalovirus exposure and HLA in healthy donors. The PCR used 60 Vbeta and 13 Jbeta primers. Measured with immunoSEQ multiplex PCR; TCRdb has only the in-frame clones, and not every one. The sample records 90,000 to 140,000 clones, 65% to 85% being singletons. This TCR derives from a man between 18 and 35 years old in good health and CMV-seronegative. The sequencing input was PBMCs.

As DNA, the CDR3 is TGCGCCAGCAGCCAAATTGACAGTGAAGCTTTCTTT. Protein product: CASSQIDSEAFF. J is TRBJ1-1 and V is TRBV4-3; a weak D match, TRBD1 (5 bases). The V end lost 2 bases, the J end lost 7 bases, and 8 bases lay between the germline ends. CDR3 length: 12 residues. The germline V gene has CDR1 LGHNA and CDR2 YSLEER.